This record looks at one TCR beta chain sequence and its context. The CDR3 loop spans 17 amino acids. The germline V gene encodes CDR1 SGHTA and CDR2 FQGNSA. V gave up 0 bases and J gave up 1 base, with 15 bases separating them. This entry belongs to a study of blood T cell repertoires in COVID-19. Generated by immunoSEQ multiplex PCR, the TCRdb table keeps only in-frame clones and is missing some. The sample lists approximately 68,000 clones, about nine tenths occurring once. The sequence came from a middle-aged man with active COVID-19. Material for sequencing was peripheral blood. The rearrangement joins TRBV7-2 to TRBJ2-5, with a possible D match to TRBD1 (5 bases). CDR3 sequence (DNA): TGTGCCAGCAGCTTAGCGGCCAAGGGGTCTGGCCAAGAGACCCAGTACTTC. It translates to CASSLAAKGSGQETQYF.